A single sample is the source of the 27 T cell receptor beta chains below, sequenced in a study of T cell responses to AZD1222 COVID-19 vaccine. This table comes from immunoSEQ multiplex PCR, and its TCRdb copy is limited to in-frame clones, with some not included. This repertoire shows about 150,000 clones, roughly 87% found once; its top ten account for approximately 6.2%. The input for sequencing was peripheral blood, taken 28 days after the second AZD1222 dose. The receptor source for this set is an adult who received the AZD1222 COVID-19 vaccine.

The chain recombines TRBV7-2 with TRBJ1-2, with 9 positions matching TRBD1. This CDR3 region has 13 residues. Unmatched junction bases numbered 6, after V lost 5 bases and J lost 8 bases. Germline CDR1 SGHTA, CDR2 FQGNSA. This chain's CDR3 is CASSRDREGGYTF. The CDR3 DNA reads TGTGCCAGCAGCCGGGACAGGGAAGGGGGCTACACCTTC.

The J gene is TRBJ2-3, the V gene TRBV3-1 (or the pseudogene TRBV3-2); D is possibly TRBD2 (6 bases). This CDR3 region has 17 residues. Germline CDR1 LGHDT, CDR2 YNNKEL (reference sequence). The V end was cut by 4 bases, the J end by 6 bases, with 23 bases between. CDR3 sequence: CASSRGVGGAASDTQYF. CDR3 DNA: TGTGCCAGCAGCCGCGGAGTGGGCGGGGCGGCCTCTGATACGCAGTATTTT.

The CDR3 DNA reads TGTGCCAGCAGTGAAGGGACGAACCGGGACAGGGGCCGCCCCACCTTC. Its protein is CASSEGTNRDRGRPTF. This chain uses TRBV6-1 with TRBJ1-2; 10 bases line up with TRBD1. The CDR3 runs 16 residues. The J segment lost 13 bases and the V segment lost 1 base, leaving 15 bases of the junction unmatched. Germline CDR1 reads MNHNS; CDR2 reads SASEGT.

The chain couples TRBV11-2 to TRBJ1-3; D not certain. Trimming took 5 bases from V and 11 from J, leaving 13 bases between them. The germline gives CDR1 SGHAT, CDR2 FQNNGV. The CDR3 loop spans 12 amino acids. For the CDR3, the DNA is TGTGCCAGCAGCCACCTTTGGGTGCCCATATATTTT. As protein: CASSHLWVPIYF. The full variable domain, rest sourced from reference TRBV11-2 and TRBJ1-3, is EAGVAQSPRYKIIEKRQSVAFWCNPISGHATLYWYQQILGQGPKLLIQFQNNGVVDDSQLPKDRFSAERLKGVDSTLKIQPAKLEDSAVYLCASSHLWVPIYFGEGSWLTVV.

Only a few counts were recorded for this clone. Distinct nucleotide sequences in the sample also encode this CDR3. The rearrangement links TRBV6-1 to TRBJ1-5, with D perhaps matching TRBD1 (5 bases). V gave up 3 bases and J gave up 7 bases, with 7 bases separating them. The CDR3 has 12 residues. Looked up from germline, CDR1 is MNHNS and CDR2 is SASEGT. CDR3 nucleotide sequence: TGTGCCAGCAGTGACAGGGACCAGCCCCAGCATTTT. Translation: CASSDRDQPQHF.

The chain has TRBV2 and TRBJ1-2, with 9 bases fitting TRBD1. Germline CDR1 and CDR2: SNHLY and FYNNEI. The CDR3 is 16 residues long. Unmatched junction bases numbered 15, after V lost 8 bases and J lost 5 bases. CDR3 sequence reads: CASLRDRAGPLYGYTF. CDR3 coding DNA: TGTGCCAGCCTCCGGGACAGGGCAGGCCCTTTGTATGGCTACACCTTC. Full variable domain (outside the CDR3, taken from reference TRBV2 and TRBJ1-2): EPEVTQTPSHQVTQMGQEVILRCVPISNHLYFYWYRQILGQKVEFLVSFYNNEISEKSEIFDDQFSVERPDGSNFTLKIRSTKLEDSAMYFCASLRDRAGPLYGYTFGSGTRLTVV.

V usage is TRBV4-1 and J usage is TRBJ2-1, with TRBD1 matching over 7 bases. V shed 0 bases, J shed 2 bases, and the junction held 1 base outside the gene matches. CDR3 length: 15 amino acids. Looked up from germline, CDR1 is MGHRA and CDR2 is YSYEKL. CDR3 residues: CASSQEDRTYNEQFF. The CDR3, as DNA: TGCGCCAGCAGCCAAGAGGACAGGACCTACAATGAGCAGTTCTTC.

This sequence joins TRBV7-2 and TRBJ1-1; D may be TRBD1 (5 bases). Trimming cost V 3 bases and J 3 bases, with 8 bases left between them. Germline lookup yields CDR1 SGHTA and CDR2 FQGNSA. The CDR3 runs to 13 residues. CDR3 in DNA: TGTGCCAGCAGCTTCGGGGGTGACACTGAAGCTTTCTTT. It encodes CASSFGGDTEAFF.

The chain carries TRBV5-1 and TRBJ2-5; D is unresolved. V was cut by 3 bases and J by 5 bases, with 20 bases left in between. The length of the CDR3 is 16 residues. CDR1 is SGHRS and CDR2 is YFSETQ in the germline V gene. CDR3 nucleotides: TGCGCCAGCAGCTGGGGTAGCTCTTCCCAAGCGGAGACCCAGTACTTC. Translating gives CASSWGSSSQAETQYF.

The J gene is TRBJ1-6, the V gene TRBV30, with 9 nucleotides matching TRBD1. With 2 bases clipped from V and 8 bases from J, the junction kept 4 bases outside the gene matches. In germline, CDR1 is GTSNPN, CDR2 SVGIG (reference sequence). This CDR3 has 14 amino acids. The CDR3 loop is CAWSLRDRDSPLHF. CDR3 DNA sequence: TGTGCCTGGAGTCTCCGGGACAGGGATTCACCCCTCCACTTT.

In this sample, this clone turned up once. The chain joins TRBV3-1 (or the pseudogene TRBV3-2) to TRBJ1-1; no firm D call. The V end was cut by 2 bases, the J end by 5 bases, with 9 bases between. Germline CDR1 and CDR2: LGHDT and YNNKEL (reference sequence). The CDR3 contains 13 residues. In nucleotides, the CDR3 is TGTGCCAGCAGCCAATATGCGGGAACTGAAGCTTTCTTT. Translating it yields CASSQYAGTEAFF.

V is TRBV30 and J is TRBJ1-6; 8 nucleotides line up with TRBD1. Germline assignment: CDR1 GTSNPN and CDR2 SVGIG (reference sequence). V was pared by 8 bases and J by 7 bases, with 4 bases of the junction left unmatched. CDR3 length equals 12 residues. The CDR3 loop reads CAHDRGNSPLHF. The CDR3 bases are TGTGCCCACGACAGGGGAAATTCACCCCTCCACTTT.

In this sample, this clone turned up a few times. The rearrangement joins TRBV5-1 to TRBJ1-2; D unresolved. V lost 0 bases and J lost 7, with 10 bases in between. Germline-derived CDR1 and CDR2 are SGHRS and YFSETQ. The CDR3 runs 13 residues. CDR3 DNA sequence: TGCGCCAGCAGCTTGGAGAGGGAGCGTGGCTACACCTTC. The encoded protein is CASSLERERGYTF.

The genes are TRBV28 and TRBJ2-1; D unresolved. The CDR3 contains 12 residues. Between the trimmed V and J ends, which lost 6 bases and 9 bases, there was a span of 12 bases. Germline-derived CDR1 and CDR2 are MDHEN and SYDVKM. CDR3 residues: CASSQGLGEQFF. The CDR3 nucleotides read TGTGCCAGCAGCCAAGGGCTGGGTGAGCAGTTCTTC.

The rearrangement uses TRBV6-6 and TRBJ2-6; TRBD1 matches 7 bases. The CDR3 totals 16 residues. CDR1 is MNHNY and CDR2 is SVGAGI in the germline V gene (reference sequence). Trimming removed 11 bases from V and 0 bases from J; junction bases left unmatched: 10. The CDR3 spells CAGWTGEYSGANVLTF. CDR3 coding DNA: TGTGCCGGATGGACAGGAGAGTACTCTGGGGCCAACGTCCTGACTTTC.

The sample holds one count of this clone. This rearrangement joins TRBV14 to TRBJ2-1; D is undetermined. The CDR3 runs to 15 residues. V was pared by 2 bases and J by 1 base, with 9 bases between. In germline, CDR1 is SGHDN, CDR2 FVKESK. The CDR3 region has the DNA TGTGCCAGCAGCCAATTACCATCGTCCTACAATGAGCAGTTCTTC. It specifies CASSQLPSSYNEQFF. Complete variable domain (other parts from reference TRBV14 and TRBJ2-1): EAGVTQFPSHSVIEKGQTVTLRCDPISGHDNLYWYRRVMGKEIKFLLHFVKESKQDESGMPNNRFLAERTGGTYSTLKVQPAELEDSGVYFCASSQLPSSYNEQFFGPGTRLTVL.

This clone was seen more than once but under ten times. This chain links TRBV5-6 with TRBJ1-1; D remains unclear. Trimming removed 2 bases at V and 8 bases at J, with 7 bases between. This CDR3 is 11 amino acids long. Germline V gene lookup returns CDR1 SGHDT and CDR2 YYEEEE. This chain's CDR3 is CASSLMSEAFF. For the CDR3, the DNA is TGTGCCAGCAGCTTAATGTCAGAAGCTTTCTTT.

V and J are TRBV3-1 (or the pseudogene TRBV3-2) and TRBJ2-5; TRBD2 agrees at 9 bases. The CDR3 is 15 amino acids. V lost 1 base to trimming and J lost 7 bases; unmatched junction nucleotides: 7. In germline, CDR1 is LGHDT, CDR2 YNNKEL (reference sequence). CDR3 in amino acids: CASSQGAGGFGTQYF. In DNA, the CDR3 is TGTGCCAGCAGCCAAGGTGCGGGAGGGTTTGGGACCCAGTACTTC.

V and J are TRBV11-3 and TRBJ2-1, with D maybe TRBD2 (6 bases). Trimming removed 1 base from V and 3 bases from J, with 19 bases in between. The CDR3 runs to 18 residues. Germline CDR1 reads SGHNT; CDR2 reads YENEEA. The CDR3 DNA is TGTGCCAGCAGCTTAGCTTCACTCGGGGGTTCGAGCTACAATGAGCAGTTCTTC. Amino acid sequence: CASSLASLGGSSYNEQFF.

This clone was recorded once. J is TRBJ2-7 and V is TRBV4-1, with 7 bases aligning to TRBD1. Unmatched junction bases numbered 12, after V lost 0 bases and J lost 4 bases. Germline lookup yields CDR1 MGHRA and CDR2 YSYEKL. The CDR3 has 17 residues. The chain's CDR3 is CASSQDPNIGGQYEQYF. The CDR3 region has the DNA TGCGCCAGCAGCCAAGATCCGAACATAGGGGGCCAGTACGAGCAGTACTTC.

The CDR3 region is CASSSRDLADTQYF. Here the CDR3 DNA reads TGTGCCAGCAGCTCCCGGGACTTAGCAGATACGCAGTATTTT. The rearrangement links TRBV5-4 to TRBJ2-3; D is perhaps TRBD2 (6 bases). Trimming pared 3 bases from V and 4 bases from J, leaving 12 bases between. The CDR3 runs to 14 residues. In germline, CDR1 is SGHNT, CDR2 YYREEE (reference sequence).

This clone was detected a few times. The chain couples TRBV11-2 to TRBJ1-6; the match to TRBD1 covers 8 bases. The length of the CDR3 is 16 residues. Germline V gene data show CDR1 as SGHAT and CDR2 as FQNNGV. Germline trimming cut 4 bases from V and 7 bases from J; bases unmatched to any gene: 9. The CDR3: CASSSRTGKGNSPLHF. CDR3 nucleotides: TGTGCCAGCAGCTCTAGGACAGGGAAGGGGAATTCACCCCTCCACTTT.

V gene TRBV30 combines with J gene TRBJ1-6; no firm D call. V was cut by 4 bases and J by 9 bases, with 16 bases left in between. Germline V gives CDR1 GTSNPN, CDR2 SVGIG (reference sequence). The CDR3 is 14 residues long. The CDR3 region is CAWIPGPAVSPLHF. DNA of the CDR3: TGTGCCTGGATTCCTGGACCGGCGGTTTCACCCCTCCACTTT. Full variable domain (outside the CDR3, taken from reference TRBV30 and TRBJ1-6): SQTIHQWPATLVQPVGSPLSLECTVEGTSNPNLYWYRQAAGRGLQLLFYSVGIGQISSEVPQNLSASRPQDRQFILSSKKLLLSDSGFYLCAWIPGPAVSPLHFGNGTRLTVT.

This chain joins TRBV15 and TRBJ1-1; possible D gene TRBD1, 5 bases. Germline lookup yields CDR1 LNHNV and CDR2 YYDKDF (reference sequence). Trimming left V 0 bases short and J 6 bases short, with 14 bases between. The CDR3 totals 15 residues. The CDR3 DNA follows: TGTGCCACCAGCAGAGATAAAGGGGTCTGGGCTGAAGCTTTCTTT. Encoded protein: CATSRDKGVWAEAFF.

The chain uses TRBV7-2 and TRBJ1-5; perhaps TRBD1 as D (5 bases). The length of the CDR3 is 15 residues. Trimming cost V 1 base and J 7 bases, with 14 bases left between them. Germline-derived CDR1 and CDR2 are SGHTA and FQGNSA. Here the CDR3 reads CASSLDRSRGQPQHF. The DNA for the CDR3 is TGTGCCAGCAGCTTAGACAGATCCCGGGGGCAGCCCCAGCATTTT.

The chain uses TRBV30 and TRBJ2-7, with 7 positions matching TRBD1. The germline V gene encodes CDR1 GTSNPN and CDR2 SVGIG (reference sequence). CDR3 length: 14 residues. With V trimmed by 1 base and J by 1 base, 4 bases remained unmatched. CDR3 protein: CAWSAGTASYEQYF. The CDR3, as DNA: TGTGCCTGGAGTGCAGGGACAGCTTCCTACGAGCAGTACTTC.

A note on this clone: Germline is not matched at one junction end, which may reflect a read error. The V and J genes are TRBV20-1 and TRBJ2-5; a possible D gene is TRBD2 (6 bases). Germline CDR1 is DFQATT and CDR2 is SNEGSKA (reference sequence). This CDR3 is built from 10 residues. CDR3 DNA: TGCAGTGCCCGAGCGACTAGTTGGGACTTC. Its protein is CSARATSWDF.